These T cell receptor beta chains were read from a single sample in a study of T cells in Graves' hyperthyroidism and ophthalmopathy. MiXCR was run by TCRdb on the multiplex PCR reads, yielding one entry per CDR3 protein. The sample lists 700,000 to 950,000 distinct CDR3 sequences, 30% to 40% occurring once. The sample taken for sequencing was blood. The receptors shown here come from a woman in her thirties or forties with Graves' hyperthyroidism. CDR3s include the opening cysteine and the closing phenylalanine or tryptophan.

len	v_gene	j_gene	CDR3aa
12	TRBV10-3	TRBJ1-4	CAISAGGSELFF
13	TRBV19	TRBJ2-7	CASSMSPAYEQYF
15	TRBV6-2/TRBV6-3	TRBJ1-2	CASRDAGEGVYGYTF
15	TRBV7-2	TRBJ1-2	CASRKVGGYDYGYTF
14	TRBV7-2	TRBJ2-7	CASSLRGGWSEQYF
12	TRBV10-2	TRBJ1-1	CASRAVGTEAFF
13	TRBV5-1	TRBJ2-7	CASSLQGYYEQYF
11	TRBV7-8	TRBJ2-6	CASITPGVLTF
11	TRBV15	TRBJ1-1	CATSSPGEAFF
17	TRBV7-2	TRBJ1-6	CASSLLGSGSQGSPLHF
16	TRBV25-1	TRBJ2-7	CASSPTVIGTAYEQYF
14	TRBV2	TRBJ2-2	CAWSSLGTAGELFF
14	TRBV12-3/TRBV12-4	TRBJ1-6	CASSFQDTNSPLHF
14	TRBV12-3/TRBV12-4	TRBJ1-1	CASGLPPIRPEAFF
14	TRBV29-1	TRBJ1-6	CSVAAGSDNSPLHF
13	TRBV30	TRBJ2-5	CAWRPDIVQTQYF
15	TRBV19	TRBJ2-7	CASSISAVPSYEQYF
16	TRBV4-1	TRBJ1-6	CASSQVNGQSRSPLHF
16	TRBV19	TRBJ2-2	CARDPAGGPRTGELFF
16	TRBV6-5	TRBJ1-3	CASSYSGGFVGNTIYF
16	TRBV7-9	TRBJ1-1	CASSLVWGSLNTEAFF
13	TRBV28	TRBJ2-7	CATMLVGESEQYF
13	TRBV20-1	TRBJ1-2	CSAKGSANYGYTF
15	TRBV5-1	TRBJ1-2	CASSPQGEGIYGYTF
15	TRBV15	TRBJ1-2	CATSRASEGLYGYTF
13	TRBV7-9	NA	CASYSGGANEQFF
13	TRBV15	TRBJ1-1	CASGDTGGTEAFF
15	TRBV7-4	TRBJ1-5	CASSFSGQGNQPQHF